This TCR beta chain was retrieved from a study of shared clonotypes between healthy human individuals. Assay: immunoSEQ multiplex PCR; the TCRdb copy retains only in-frame clones and omits some. The repertoire consists of about 2.2 million clones, with 85% to 95% occurring once and the leading ten covering approximately 1.7%. The naive CD8 fraction comprised CD45RO-negative cells positively selected for CCR7 and excluded terminally differentiated effector memory CD45RA+ cells. This receptor was identified in a man aged 18 to 29 in good health. Some clones in this sample may be carry-over from other donors' samples. Source material: naive CD8+ T cells from PBMCs.

The CDR3 nucleotides are TGTGCCAGCAGTTTATTGGAGGTAGCGGGAGGACCCGGGGAGCTGTTTTTT. Amino acid sequence: CASSLLEVAGGPGELFF. This chain links TRBV27 with TRBJ2-2, with 10 bases fitting TRBD2. The CDR3 is 17 amino acids. Looked up from germline, CDR1 is MNHEY and CDR2 is SMNVEV (reference sequence). V dropped 1 base and J dropped 6; count of bases not matched to a gene: 8.